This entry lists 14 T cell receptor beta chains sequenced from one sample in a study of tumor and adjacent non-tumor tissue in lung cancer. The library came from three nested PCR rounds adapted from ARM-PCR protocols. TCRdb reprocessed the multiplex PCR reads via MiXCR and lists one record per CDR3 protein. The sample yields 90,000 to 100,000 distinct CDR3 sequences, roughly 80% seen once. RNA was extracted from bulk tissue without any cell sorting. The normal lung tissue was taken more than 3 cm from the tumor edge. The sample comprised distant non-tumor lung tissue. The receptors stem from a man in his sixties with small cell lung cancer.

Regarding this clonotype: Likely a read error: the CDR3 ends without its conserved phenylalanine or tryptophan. This chain's CDR3 is CASSLGGDSNQPQHS. The CDR3 coding sequence is TGCGCCAGCAGCTTGGGCGGCGATAGCAATCAGCCCCAGCATTCT. The chain is built from TRBV5-1 and TRBJ1-5; D remains ambiguous. Germline V gene data show CDR1 as SGHRS and CDR2 as YFSETQ. With 0 bases removed from V and 0 bases from J, the gap between germline ends came to 7 bases. This CDR3 has 15 residues.

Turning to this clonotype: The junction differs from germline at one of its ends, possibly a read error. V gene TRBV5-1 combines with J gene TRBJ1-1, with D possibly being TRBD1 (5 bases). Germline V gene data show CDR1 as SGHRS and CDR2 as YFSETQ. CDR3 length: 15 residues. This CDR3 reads CASSPWGGAGTETFF. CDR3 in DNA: TGCGCCAGCAGCCCCTGGGGAGGGGCCGGCACTGAAACTTTCTTT.

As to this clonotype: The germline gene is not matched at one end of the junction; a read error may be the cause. The CDR3 protein is CASCLSGADNERFF. CDR3 nucleotide sequence: TGTGCCAGCTGCCTTTCGGGAGCCGACAATGAGCGGTTCTTC. This chain connects TRBV11-3 to TRBJ2-1; maybe TRBD2 (6 bases). This CDR3 is 14 amino acids long. Germline CDR1 reads SGHNT; CDR2 reads YENEEA.

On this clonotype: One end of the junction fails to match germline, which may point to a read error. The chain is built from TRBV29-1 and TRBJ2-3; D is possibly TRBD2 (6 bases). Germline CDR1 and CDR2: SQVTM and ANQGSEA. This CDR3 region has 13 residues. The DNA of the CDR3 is TGCAGCGAACTAGCACACGGCACAGATATGCAGTATTTT. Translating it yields CSELAHGTDMQYF.

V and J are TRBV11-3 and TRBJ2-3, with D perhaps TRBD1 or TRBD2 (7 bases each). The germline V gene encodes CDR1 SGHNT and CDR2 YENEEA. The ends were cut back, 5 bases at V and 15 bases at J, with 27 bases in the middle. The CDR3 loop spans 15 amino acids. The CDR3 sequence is CASSPSSGGTDMQYF. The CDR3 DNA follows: TGTGCCAGCAGCCCCTCTTCCGGGGGGACAGATATGCAATATTTT.

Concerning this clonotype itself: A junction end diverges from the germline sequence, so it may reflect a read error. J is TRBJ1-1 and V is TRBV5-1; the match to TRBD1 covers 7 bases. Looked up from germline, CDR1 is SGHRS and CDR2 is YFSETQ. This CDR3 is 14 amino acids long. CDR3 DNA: TGCGCCGGCAGGGTGACAGGGACGAACACTGAAGCTTTCTTT. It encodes CAGRVTGTNTEAFF.

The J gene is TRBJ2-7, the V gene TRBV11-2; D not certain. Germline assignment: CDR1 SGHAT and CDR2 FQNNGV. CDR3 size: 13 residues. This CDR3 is CASSLAGSNGQYV. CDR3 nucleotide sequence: TGTGCGAGCAGCTTAGCTGGCTCCAACGGGCAGTACGTC.

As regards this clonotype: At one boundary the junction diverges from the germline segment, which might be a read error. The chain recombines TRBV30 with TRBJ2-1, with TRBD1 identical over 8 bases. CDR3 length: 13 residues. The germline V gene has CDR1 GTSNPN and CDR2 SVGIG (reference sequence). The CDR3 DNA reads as TGTGCCTGGAATACGGGACAGGACGATGAGGAGTTTTTC. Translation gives CAWNTGQDDEEFF.

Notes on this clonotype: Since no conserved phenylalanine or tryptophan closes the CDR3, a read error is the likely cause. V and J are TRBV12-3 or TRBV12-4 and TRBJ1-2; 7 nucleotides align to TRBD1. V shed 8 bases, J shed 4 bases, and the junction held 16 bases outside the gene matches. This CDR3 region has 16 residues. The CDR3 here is CASGERGGPALYGYTI. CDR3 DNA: TGTGCCAGCGGGGAAAGAGGGGGCCCAGCCCTCTATGGCTACACCATC.

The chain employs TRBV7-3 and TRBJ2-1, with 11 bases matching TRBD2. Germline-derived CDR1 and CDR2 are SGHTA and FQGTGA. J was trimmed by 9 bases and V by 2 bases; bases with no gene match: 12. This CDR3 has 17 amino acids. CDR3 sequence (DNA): TGTGCCAGCAGCTTAGAACCATTGGCTAGCGGGAGGAGTGAGCAGTTCTTC. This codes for CASSLEPLASGRSEQFF.

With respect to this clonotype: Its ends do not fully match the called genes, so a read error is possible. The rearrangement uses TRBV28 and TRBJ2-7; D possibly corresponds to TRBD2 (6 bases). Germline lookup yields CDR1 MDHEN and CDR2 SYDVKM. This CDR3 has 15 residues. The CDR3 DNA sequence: TGTGACAGCAGTTTGGTCCCCGGGAGCTCCTACGAGCAGTACTTC. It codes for CDSSLVPGSSYEQYF.

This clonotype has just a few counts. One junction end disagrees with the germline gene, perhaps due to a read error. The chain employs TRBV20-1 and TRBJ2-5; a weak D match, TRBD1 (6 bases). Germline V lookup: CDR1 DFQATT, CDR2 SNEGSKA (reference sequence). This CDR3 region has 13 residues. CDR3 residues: CSAPRGGQENQYF. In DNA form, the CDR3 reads TGCAGTGCTCCCCGTGGGGGCCAAGAGAACCAGTACTTC.

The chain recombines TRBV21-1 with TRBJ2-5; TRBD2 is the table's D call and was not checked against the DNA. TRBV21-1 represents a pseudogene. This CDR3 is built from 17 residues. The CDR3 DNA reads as TGTGCCAGCAGCAAATATACACGGACTGAATGTCAAGAGACCCAGTACTTC. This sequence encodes CASSKYTRTECQETQYF.

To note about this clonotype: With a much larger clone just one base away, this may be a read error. CDR3: CRARGLATARTDTQYF. The CDR3 DNA follows: TGCCGTGCTAGGGGACTAGCGACTGCTAGGACAGATACGCAGTATTTT. The chain couples TRBV20-1 to TRBJ2-3; TRBD2 aligns across 10 bases. Germline-derived CDR1 and CDR2 are DFQATT and SNEGSKA (reference sequence). CDR3 length equals 16 residues.